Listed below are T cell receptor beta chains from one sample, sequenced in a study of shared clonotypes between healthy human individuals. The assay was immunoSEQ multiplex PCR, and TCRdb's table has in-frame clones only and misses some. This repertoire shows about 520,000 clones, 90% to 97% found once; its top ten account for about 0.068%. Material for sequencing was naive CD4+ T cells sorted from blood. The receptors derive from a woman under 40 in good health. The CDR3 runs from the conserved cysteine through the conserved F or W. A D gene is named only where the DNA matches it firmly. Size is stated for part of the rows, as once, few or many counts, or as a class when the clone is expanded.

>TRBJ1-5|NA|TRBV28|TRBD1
CASSAGTGGGQPQHF
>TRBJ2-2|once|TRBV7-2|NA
CASSLVGNSGELFF
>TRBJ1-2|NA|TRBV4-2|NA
CASSPGTWKVYGYTF
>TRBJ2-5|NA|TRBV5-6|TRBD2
CASSLFAGGTWEQYF
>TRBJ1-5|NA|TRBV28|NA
CASSLSGLTPYSNQPQHF
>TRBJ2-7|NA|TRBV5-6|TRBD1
CASSLGQGKQYF
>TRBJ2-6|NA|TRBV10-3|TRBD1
CAISNLRDSIPSGANVLTF
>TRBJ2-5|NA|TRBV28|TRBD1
CASSSGQVSVAQYF
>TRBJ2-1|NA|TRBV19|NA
CASSNLREQFF
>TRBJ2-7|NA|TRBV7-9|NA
CASSLVTRDPRVHEQYF
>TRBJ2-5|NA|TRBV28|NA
CASSYSLFRTGRATVLETQYF
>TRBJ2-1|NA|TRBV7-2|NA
CASSPQVGEQFF
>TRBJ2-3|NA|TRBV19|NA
CASSHTDTQYF
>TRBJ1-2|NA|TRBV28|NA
CASSHEGGYTF
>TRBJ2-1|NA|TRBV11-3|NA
CASRRDGDEQFF
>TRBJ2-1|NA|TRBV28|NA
CASSWRRSRRGEQFF
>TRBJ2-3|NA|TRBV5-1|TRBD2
CASSLRLAGGSTDTQYF
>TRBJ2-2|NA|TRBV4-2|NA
CASSQAWAEGGELFF
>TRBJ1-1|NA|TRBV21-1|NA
CASSKRGLAPSKDTEAFF
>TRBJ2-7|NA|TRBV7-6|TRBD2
CASSPVAGRGSYEQYF
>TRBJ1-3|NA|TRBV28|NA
CASRRAVSGNTIYF
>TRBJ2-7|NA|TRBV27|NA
CASSLKVYEQYF
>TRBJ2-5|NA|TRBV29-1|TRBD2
CSAQIFSGRVEETQYF
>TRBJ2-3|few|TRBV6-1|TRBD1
CASSSPGQSTDTQYF
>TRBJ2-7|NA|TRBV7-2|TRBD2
CASSFSGTSGMLNF
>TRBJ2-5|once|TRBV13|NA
CASSFGIQGTNKETQYF
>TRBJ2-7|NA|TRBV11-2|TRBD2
CASSRLAALHEQYF
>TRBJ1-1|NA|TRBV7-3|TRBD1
CASSLKGTGSGTEAFF
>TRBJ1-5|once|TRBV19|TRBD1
CASSPDRVGQAQHF
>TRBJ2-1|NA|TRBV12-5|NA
CASGFPSERSYNEQFF
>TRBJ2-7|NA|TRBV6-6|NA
CASSKASGRNYEQYF
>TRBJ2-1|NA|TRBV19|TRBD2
CASSTSAAGRIEQFF
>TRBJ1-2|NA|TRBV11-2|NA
CASSLDVGGGYTF
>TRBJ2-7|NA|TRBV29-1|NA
CSGGDSTYEQYF
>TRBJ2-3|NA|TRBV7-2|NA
CASSLDGGATDTQYF
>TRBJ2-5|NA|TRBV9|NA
CASSVARLGEEEQYF
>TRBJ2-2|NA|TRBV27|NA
CASSLRERTARNTGELFF
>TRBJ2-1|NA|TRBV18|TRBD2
CASSPKSGTSGRDEQFF
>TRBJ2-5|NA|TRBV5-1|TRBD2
CASSLVAGEETQYF
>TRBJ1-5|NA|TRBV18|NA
CASSLEGPQHF
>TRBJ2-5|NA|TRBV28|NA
CASSFSGIETQYF
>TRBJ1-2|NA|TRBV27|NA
CASSLEGNYGYTF